This TCR beta chain was identified in a study of blood T cell repertoires in COVID-19. The wider study: Acute and convalescent COVID-19 specimens originated in the United States, Italy and Spain. From T cells, B-cell-depleted T cells, or PBMCs came the material, which was cDNA or gDNA.

From germline, CDR1 is LNHDA and CDR2 SQIVND (reference sequence). Deletions cut 5 bases from V and 2 bases from J, with 10 bases between. CDR3 length: 14 residues. This clone was seen more than once but under ten times. Original data processing: Estimated nucleated cell counts came from reference gene primer amplification. Assay: immunoSEQ multiplex PCR; the TCRdb copy retains only in-frame clones and omits some. V and J calls and clone size are given by that table; D and trimming were obtained from the DNA. Of about 140,000 clones in the sample, about 83% were seen once. The sample was peripheral blood. The chain recombines TRBV19 with TRBJ1-5, with TRBD1 as a possible D gene (6 bases). The clonotype originates from a human donor in a cohort sampled during active COVID-19. CDR3 in amino acids: CASSVGGGNQPQHF. The CDR3 nucleotides read TGTGCCAGTAGTGTAGGGGGGGGCAATCAGCCCCAGCATTTT. The full variable domain, its missing parts supplied by reference TRBV19 and TRBJ1-5, is DGGITQSPKYLFRKEGQNVTLSCEQNLNHDAMYWYRQDPGQGLRLIYYSQIVNDFQKGDIAEGYSVSREKKESFPLTVTSAQKNPTAFYLCASSVGGGNQPQHFGDGTRLSIL.